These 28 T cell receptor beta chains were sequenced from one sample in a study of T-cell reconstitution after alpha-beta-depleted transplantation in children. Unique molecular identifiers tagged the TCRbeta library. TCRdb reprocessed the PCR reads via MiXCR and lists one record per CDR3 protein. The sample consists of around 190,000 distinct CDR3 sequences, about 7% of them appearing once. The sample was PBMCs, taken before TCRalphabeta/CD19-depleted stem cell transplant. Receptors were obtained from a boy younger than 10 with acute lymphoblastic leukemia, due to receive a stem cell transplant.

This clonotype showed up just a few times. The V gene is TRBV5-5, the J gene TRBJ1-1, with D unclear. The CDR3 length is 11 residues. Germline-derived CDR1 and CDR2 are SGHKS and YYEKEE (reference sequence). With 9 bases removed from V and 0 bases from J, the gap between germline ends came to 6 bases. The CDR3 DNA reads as TGTGCCACAGCAGTGAACACTGAAGCTTTCTTT. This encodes CATAVNTEAFF.

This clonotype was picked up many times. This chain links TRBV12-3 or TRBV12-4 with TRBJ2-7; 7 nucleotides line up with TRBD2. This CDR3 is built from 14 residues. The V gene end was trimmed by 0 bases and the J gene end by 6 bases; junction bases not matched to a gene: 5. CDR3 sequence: CASSLAGGLGEQYF. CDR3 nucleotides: TGTGCCAGCAGTTTAGCGGGAGGGTTGGGCGAGCAGTACTTC.

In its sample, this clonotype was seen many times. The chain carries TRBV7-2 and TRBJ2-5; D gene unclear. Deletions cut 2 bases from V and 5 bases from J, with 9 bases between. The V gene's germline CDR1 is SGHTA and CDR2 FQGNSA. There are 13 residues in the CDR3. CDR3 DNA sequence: TGTGCCAGCAGCTTAATTTCTATTGAGACCCAGTACTTC. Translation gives CASSLISIETQYF.

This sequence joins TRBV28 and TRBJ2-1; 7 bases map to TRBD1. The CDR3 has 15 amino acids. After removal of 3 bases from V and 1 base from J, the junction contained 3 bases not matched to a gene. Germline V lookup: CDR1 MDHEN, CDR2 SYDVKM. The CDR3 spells CASSFLDRSYNEQFF. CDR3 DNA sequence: TGTGCCAGCAGTTTTCTGGACAGGTCCTACAATGAGCAGTTCTTC.

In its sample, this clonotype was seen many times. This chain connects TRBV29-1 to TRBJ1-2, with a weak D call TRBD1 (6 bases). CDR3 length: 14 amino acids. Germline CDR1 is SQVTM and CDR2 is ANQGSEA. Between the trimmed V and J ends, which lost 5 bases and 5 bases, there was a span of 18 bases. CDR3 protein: CSVPPPDRRYGYTF. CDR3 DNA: TGCAGCGTTCCCCCCCCGGACAGAAGATATGGCTACACCTTC.

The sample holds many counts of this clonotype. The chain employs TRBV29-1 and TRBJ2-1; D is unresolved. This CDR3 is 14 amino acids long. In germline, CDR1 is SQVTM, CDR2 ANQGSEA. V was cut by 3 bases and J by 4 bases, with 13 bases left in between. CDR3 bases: TGCAGCGTTGAGATGGGCAGTCTATACAATGAGCAGTTCTTC. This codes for CSVEMGSLYNEQFF.

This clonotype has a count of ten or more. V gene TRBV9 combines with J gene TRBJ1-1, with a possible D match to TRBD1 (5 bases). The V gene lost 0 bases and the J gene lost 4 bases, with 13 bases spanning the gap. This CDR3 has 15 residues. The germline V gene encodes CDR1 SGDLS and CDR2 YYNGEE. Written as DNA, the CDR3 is TGTGCCAGCAGCGTAGGGAGCCAGGGAGGCACTGAAGCTTTCTTT. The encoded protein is CASSVGSQGGTEAFF. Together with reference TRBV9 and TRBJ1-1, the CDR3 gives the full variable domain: DSGVTQTPKHLITATGQRVTLRCSPRSGDLSVYWYQQSLDQGLQFLIQYYNGEERAKGNILERFSAQQFPDLHSELNLSSLELGDSALYFCASSVGSQGGTEAFFGQGTRLTVV.

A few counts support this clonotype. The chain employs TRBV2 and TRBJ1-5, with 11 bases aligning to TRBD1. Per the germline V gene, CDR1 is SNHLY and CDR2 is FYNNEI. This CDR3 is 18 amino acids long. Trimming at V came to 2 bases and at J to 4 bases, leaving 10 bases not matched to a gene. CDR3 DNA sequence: TGTGCCAGCAGTGAAAACCGGGGGACAGGGGGTGGTAATCAGCCCCAGCATTTT. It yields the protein CASSENRGTGGGNQPQHF.

In DNA form, the CDR3 reads TGTGCCAGCAGCTTAGGGGTTGGGGGGGTGACCCACAATGAGCAGTTCTTC. It is translated as CASSLGVGGVTHNEQFF. This chain joins TRBV7-6 and TRBJ2-1; 7 bases map to TRBD2. The germline V gene encodes CDR1 SGHVS and CDR2 FNYEAQ. CDR3 length equals 17 residues. Unmatched junction bases numbered 11, after V lost 1 base and J lost 5 bases.

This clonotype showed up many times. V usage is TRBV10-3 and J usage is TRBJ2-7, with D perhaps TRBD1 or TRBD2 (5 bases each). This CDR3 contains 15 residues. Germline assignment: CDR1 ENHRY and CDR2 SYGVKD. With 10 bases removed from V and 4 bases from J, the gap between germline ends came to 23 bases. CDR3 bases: TGTGCCACCAAGGGTGTTGGGGACCTGGGGTACGAGCAGTACTTC. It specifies CATKGVGDLGYEQYF.

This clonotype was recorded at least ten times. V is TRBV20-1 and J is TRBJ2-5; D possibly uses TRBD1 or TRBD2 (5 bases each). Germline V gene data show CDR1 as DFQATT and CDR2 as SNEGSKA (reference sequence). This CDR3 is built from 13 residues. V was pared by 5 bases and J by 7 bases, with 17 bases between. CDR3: CSASRGALGTQYF. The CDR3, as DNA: TGCAGTGCTTCGAGAGGGGCCTTAGGGACCCAGTACTTC.

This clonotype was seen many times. In DNA form, the CDR3 reads TGCAGCGTTGGCGGGGGTCGCAATCAGCCCCAGCATTTT. Its protein is CSVGGGRNQPQHF. V is TRBV29-1 and J is TRBJ1-5; D is possibly TRBD1 (5 bases). Germline CDR1 is SQVTM and CDR2 is ANQGSEA. The ends were cut back, 4 bases at V and 2 bases at J, with 9 bases in the middle. The CDR3 contains 13 residues.

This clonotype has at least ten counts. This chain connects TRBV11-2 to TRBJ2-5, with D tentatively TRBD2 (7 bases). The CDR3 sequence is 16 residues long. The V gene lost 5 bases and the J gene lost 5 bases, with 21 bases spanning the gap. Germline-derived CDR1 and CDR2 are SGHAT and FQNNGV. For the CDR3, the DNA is TGTGCCAGCAGCACACGAGGGGGGGGCGCATGGGAGACCCAGTACTTC. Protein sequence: CASSTRGGGAWETQYF.

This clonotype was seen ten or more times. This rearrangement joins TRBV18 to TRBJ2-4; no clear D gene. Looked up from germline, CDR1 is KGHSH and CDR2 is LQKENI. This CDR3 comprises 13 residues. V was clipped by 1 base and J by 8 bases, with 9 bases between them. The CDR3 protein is CASSPLRRDIQYF. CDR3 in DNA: TGTGCCAGCTCACCACTAAGGAGAGACATTCAGTACTTC.

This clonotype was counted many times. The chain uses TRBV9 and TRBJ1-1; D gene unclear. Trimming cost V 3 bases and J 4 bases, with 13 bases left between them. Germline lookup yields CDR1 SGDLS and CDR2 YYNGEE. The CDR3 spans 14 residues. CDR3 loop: CASSERTESTEAFF. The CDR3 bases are TGTGCCAGCAGCGAGAGGACCGAGAGCACTGAAGCTTTCTTT.

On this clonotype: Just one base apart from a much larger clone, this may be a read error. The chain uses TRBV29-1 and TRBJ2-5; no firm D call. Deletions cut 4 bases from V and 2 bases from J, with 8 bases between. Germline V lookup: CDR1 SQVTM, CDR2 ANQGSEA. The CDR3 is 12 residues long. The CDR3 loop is CSVGPRQETQYF. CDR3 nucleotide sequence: TGCAGCGTTGGTCCGAGACAAGAGACCCAGTACTTC.

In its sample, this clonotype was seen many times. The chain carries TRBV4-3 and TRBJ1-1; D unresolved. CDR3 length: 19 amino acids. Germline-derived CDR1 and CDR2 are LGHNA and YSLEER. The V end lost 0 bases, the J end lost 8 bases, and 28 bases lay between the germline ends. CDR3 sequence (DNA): TGCGCCAGCAGCCAAGATGTGTTTTTGCAACAGAGACAACGAGTAGAAGCTTTCTTT. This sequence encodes CASSQDVFLQQRQRVEAFF.

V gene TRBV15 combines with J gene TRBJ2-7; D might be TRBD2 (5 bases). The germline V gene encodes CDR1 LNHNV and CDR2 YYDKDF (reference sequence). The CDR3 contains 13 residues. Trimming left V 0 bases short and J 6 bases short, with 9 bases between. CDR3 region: CATSRDGSSEQYF. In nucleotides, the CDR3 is TGTGCCACCAGCAGAGATGGGAGCTCCGAGCAGTACTTC.

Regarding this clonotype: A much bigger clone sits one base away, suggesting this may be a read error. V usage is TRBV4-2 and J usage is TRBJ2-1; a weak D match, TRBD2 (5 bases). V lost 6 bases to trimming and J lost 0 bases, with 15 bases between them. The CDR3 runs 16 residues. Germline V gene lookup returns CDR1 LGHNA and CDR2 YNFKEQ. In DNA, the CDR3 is TGTGCCAGCAGGCCTTCTGGGAGTAGCTCCTACAATGAGCAGTTCTTC. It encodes CASRPSGSSSYNEQFF.

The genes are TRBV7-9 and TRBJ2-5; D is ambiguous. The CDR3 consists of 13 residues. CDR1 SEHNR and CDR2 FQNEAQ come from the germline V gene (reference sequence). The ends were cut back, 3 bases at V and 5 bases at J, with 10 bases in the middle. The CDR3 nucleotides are TGTGCCAGCAGCTTTGTAGGGTCGGAGACCCAGTACTTC. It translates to CASSFVGSETQYF. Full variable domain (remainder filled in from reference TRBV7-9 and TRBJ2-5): DTGVSQNPRHKITKRGQNVTFRCDPISEHNRLYWYRQTLGQGPEFLTYFQNEAQLEKSRLLSDRFSAERPKGSFSTLEIQRTEQGDSAMYLCASSFVGSETQYFGPGTRLLVL.

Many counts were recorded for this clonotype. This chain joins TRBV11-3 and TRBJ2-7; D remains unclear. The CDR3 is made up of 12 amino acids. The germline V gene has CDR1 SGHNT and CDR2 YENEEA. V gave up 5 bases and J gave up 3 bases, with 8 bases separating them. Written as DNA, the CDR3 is TGTGCCAGCAGCGGACGTGACTACGAGCAGTACTTC. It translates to CASSGRDYEQYF.

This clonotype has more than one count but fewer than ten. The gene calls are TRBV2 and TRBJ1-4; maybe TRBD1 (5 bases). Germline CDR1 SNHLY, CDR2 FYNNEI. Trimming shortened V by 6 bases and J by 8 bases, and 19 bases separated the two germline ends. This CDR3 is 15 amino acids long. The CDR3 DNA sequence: TGTGCCAGCAGCGGAATGGGTTCCAGGGAGGAAAAACTGTTTTTT. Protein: CASSGMGSREEKLFF.

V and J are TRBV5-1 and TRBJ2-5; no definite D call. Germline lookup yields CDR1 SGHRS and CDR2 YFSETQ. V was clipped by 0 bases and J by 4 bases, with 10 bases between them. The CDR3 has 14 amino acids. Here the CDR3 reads CASSLAPPGETQYF. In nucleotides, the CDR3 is TGCGCCAGCAGCTTGGCCCCCCCCGGAGAGACCCAGTACTTC. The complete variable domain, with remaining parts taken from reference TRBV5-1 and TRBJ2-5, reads KAGVTQTPRYLIKTRGQQVTLSCSPISGHRSVSWYQQTPGQGLQFLFEYFSETQRNKGNFPGRFSGRQFSNSRSEMNVSTLELGDSALYLCASSLAPPGETQYFGPGTRLLVL.

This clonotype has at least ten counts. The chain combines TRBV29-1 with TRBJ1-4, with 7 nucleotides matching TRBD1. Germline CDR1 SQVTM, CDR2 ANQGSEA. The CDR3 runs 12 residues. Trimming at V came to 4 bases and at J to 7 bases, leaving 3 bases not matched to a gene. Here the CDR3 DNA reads TGCAGCGTTGGGGCAGGGGGTGAAAAACTGTTTTTT. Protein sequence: CSVGAGGEKLFF. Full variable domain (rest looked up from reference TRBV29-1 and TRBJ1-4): SAVISQKPSRDICQRGTSLTIQCQVDSQVTMMFWYRQQPGQSLTLIATANQGSEATYESGFVIDKFPISRPNLTFSTLTVSNMSPEDSSIYLCSVGAGGEKLFFGSGTQLSVL.

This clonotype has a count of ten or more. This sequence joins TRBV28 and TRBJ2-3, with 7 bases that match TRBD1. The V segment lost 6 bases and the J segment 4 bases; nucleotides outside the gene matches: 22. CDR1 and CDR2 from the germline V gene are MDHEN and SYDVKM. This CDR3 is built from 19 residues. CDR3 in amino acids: CASRKTDRNFYRNPDTQYF. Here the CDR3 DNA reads TGTGCCAGCAGAAAAACGGACAGGAACTTTTACCGGAACCCAGATACGCAGTATTTT.

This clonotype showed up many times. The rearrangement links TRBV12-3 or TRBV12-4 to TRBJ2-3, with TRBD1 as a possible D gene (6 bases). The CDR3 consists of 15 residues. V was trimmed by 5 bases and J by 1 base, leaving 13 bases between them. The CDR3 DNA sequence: TGTGCCAGCAGTGACAACAGGGCAGGCACAGATACGCAGTATTTT. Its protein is CASSDNRAGTDTQYF.

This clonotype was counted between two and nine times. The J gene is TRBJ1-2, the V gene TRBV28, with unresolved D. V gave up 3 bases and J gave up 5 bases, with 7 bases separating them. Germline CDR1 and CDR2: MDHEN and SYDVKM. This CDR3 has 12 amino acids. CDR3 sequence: CASSFADYGYTF. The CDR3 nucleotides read TGTGCCAGCAGTTTTGCAGATTATGGCTACACCTTC.

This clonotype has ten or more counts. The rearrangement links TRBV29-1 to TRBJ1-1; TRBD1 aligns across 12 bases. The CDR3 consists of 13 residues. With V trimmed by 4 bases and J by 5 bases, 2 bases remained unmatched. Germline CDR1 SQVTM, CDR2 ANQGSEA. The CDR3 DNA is TGCAGCGTTGGGGACAGGGGGCGAACTGAAGCTTTCTTT. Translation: CSVGDRGRTEAFF.